What follows are 3 T cell receptor beta chains derived from one specimen sequenced in a study of T cells in Graves' hyperthyroidism and ophthalmopathy. Amplified TCR beta CDR3 regions derived from RNA transcripts. HTBI primers were the set used in a first-round RT-PCR of the TCR CDR3. TCRdb independently ran MiXCR on the multiplex PCR reads; one entry per CDR3 protein. Here the sample spans about 480,000 distinct CDR3 sequences, under 15% being singletons. Sample: blood. These receptors came from a woman under 30 with Graves' hyperthyroidism.

The table lists this clonotype with a few counts. This chain uses TRBV7-2 with TRBJ1-1; TRBD1 aligns across 8 bases. Losses at the gene ends were 7 bases for V and 4 bases for J; bases not matched to a gene: 8. Germline V gives CDR1 SGHTA, CDR2 FQGNSA. CDR3 length: 14 residues. CDR3 nucleotide sequence: TGTGCCAGCAAAGGGTGGACAGGGAGCACTGAAGCTTTCTTT. Translating gives CASKGWTGSTEAFF.

This chain connects TRBV15 to TRBJ2-1; the D gene is possibly TRBD2 (6 bases). The CDR3 consists of 16 residues. The V and J ends lost 0 bases and 12 bases respectively, with 21 bases between them. Germline loops: CDR1 LNHNV, CDR2 YYDKDF (reference sequence). CDR3 amino acids: CATSRDPPSEGLMQFF. In DNA, the CDR3 is TGTGCCACCAGCAGAGATCCCCCTAGCGAGGGCCTTATGCAGTTCTTC.

This clonotype was detected ten times or more. The chain recombines TRBV30 with TRBJ2-5, with D perhaps TRBD1 (6 bases). The germline CDR1 and CDR2 sequences are GTSNPN and SVGIG (reference sequence). CDR3 length equals 13 residues. CDR3 coding DNA: TGTGCTGTCACCGGGACAATTGGAGAGACCCAGTACTTC. This encodes CAVTGTIGETQYF.